The 7 T cell receptor beta chains presented below share a single source sample, sequenced in a study of cytomegalovirus exposure and HLA in healthy donors. PCR employed 60 Vbeta and 13 Jbeta primers. Clones were sequenced by immunoSEQ multiplex PCR, and TCRdb holds only the in-frame ones, with some missing. The sample contains 150,000 to 200,000 clones, around 80% of which appear only once. Sequenced material: PBMCs. Receptor source: a woman in her twenties or thirties in good health and CMV-seropositive.

The chain recombines TRBV7-9 with TRBJ1-5; D gene unclear. The V gene's germline CDR1 is SEHNR and CDR2 FQNEAQ (reference sequence). This CDR3 comprises 14 residues. V was clipped by 3 bases and J by 5 bases, with 11 bases between them. The CDR3 coding sequence is TGTGCCAGCAGCTTGTCAGGCTCTTATCAGCCCCAGCATTTT. As protein: CASSLSGSYQPQHF.

A note on this clone: Germline is not matched at one junction end, which may reflect a read error. The chain recombines TRBV5-1 with TRBJ1-2, with TRBD1 as a possible D gene (5 bases). The CDR3 is made up of 12 amino acids. CDR1 and CDR2 (germline): SGHRS, YFSETQ. The CDR3 sequence: CASSDTHYDYTF. CDR3 bases: TGCGCCTCTTCGGACACACACTATGACTACACCTTC.

The sample holds a few counts of this clone. CDR3 loop: CSVEEVDGSRNQETQYF. DNA for the CDR3: TGCAGCGTTGAGGAAGTAGACGGGAGTAGGAACCAAGAGACCCAGTACTTC. The rearrangement uses TRBV29-1 and TRBJ2-5; perhaps TRBD2 as D (6 bases). Germline CDR1 SQVTM, CDR2 ANQGSEA. The CDR3 covers 17 residues. With 3 bases removed from V and 0 bases from J, the gap between germline ends came to 20 bases.

CDR3 in amino acids: CASSVGTGEMYEQYF. The CDR3 coding sequence is TGTGCCAGCAGCGTAGGGACAGGGGAGATGTACGAGCAGTACTTC. V gene TRBV9 combines with J gene TRBJ2-7; TRBD1 aligns across 9 bases. The CDR3 totals 15 residues. J was trimmed by 4 bases and V by 0 bases; bases with no gene match: 5. Germline V gene lookup returns CDR1 SGDLS and CDR2 YYNGEE.

This chain links TRBV18 with TRBJ2-7; weak D call: TRBD1 (5 bases). This CDR3 contains 14 residues. V dropped 4 bases and J dropped 2 bases, with 12 bases sitting between them. Germline V gene data show CDR1 as KGHSH and CDR2 as LQKENI. CDR3 loop: CASSRSTDTYEQYF. The CDR3 nucleotides read TGTGCCAGCTCACGATCCACGGACACCTACGAGCAGTACTTC.

The sample holds a few counts of this clone. The chain carries TRBV7-2 and TRBJ2-3; 12 bases align to TRBD2. The germline CDR1 and CDR2 sequences are SGHTA and FQGNSA. The V and J ends lost 0 bases and 5 bases, in that order; junction bases with no gene match: 6. The CDR3 sequence is 17 residues long. CDR3 residues: CASSLASGLAGQDTQYF. CDR3 DNA: TGTGCCAGCAGCTTAGCGTCTGGACTAGCGGGACAAGATACGCAGTATTTT.

This chain uses TRBV29-1 with TRBJ2-7, with D possibly matching TRBD1 (6 bases). The CDR3 length is 13 residues. Germline V CDR1 and CDR2: SQVTM, ANQGSEA. V lost 4 bases to trimming and J lost 2 bases, with 12 bases between them. CDR3 in amino acids: CSVVGGPTYEQYF. Here the CDR3 DNA reads TGCAGCGTTGTAGGGGGACCAACCTACGAGCAGTACTTC.